These 5 T cell receptor beta chains were sequenced from one sample in a study of Tregs in tolerant kidney transplant recipients. Sequencing was performed with immunoSEQ multiplex PCR; in TCRdb, only in-frame clones are kept and a portion is missing. The sample table sets out roughly 53,000 clones. The specimen comprised CD4+ T cells from blood, sampled before the transplant. All receptors derive from a human donor who received a combined kidney and bone marrow transplant.

With respect to this clone: The read terminates 3 residues before the CDR3 end, so the remaining end is supplied by the germline J gene. This chain uses TRBV10-1 with TRBJ2-3; TRBD2 matches 7 bases. This CDR3 is 20 amino acids long. The V and J ends lost 0 bases and 6 bases, in that order; junction bases with no gene match: 21. CDR1 and CDR2 (germline): WNHNN, SYGVQD (reference sequence). CDR3 bases read: TGCGCCAGCAGTGAGTCGTCCGGGAGGCCCCGAGAAGTTCTAGCGGATACG. It encodes CASSESSGRPREVLADT. The complete CDR3 sequence is CASSESSGRPREVLADTQYF.

Notes on this clone: With the read ending 3 residues before the CDR3 end, the germline J gene is used to fill in that end. This chain joins TRBV7-2 and TRBJ1-1; D is unclear. With 5 bases removed from V and 1 base from J, the gap between germline ends came to 8 bases. This CDR3 has 13 residues. Per the germline V gene, CDR1 is SGHTA and CDR2 is FQGNSA. The sequenced CDR3 bases are TGTGCCAGCAGCCCAGGTCGGAACACTGAA. Translated: CASSPGRNTE. The complete CDR3 protein is CASSPGRNTEAFF. The whole variable domain, filled in from reference TRBV7-2 and TRBJ1-1, reads GAGVSQSPSNKVTEKGKDVELRCDPISGHTALYWYRQSLGQGLEFLIYFQGNSAPDKSGLPSDRFSAERTGGSVSTLTIQRTQQEDSAVYLCASSPGRNTEAFFGQGTRLTVV.

Worth noting for this clone: Read sequence stops 3 residues before the CDR3 end, and the germline J gene provides the missing end. The chain joins TRBV5-1 to TRBJ2-3; perhaps TRBD2 as D (5 bases). Germline lookup yields CDR1 SGHRS and CDR2 YFSETQ. The CDR3 has 17 residues. Trimming took off 0 bases at V and 2 bases at J, with 16 bases between the two ends. The CDR3 protein is CASSLAGRTQLTDTQYF. The DNA read from the CDR3 is TGCGCCAGCAGCTTGGCCGGTAGGACTCAACTCACAGATACG.

Remarks on this clone: Sequencing ends 3 residues short of the CDR3 end; the germline J gene provides the rest. The V gene is TRBV2, the J gene TRBJ2-2; 11 bases map to TRBD2. This CDR3 has 19 amino acids. The junction had 15 bases not matched to a gene; V was cut back by 4 bases and J by 5 bases. The germline V gene has CDR1 SNHLY and CDR2 FYNNEI. The CDR3 region is CASSGGTSGRGGGTGELFF. CDR3 bases read: TGTGCCAGCAGTGGAGGAACTAGCGGGAGAGGGGGGGGAACCGGGGAG.

A remark on this clone: The sequence runs out 3 residues before the end of the CDR3; the remainder is reconstructed from the germline J gene. This sequence joins TRBV19 and TRBJ1-2; D is unclear. The germline gives CDR1 LNHDA, CDR2 SQIVND (reference sequence). The CDR3 is made up of 17 amino acids. The V and J ends lost 7 bases and 4 bases respectively, with 25 bases between them. The CDR3 region is CASTIPDATQASYGYTF. The covered CDR3 bases are TGTGCCAGTACCATCCCTGACGCCACCCAGGCGAGCTATGGC.